The present entry profiles one TCR beta chain with its context. The second PCR ran roughly 7 to 12 cycles with a sample-barcoded 5' primer and J-beta primers. In TCRdb, the 5' RACE reads were re-called with MiXCR into one record per CDR3 protein. The sample has over a million distinct CDR3 sequences; approximately 40% are singletons. The data were obtained in a study of blood T cells in healthy people across ages. V was clipped by 3 bases and J by 1 base, with 9 bases between them. Germline assignment: CDR1 DFQATT and CDR2 SNEGSKA (reference sequence). CDR3 size: 13 residues. The clonotype was recovered from a woman aged 18-29 years in good health. The sample was blood. The V and J genes are TRBV20-1 and TRBJ1-2; D gene ambiguous. CDR3 amino acids: CSASADLNYGYTF. The CDR3 coding sequence is TGCAGTGCTAGCGCCGACCTTAACTATGGCTACACCTTC.